This T cell receptor beta chain comes out of a study of blood T cell repertoires in COVID-19. Turning to the study itself: Collection of acute and convalescent COVID-19 samples took place in the United States, Italy and Spain. T cells, B-cell-depleted T cells, or PBMCs supplied cDNA or gDNA.

Unmatched junction bases numbered 12, after V lost 2 bases and J lost 8 bases. The germline V gene has CDR1 MDHEN and CDR2 SYDVKM. The CDR3 is 17 amino acids. Authors' processing steps: Quantification of nucleated cells was approximated via reference gene primer amplification. Assay used: immunoSEQ multiplex PCR; TCRdb lists only in-frame clones, some missing. V, J and clone size are those of that table, while D and trimming were read from the DNA. Of some 300,000 clones in the sample, 85% to 90% were seen once. This chain connects TRBV28 to TRBJ2-1; 10 bases match TRBD2. The sequence derives from an older man with acute or convalescent COVID-19. Sample: peripheral blood. CDR3 sequence reads: CASSLLSSGGARDEQFF. The CDR3 DNA reads TGTGCCAGCAGTTTACTCTCGAGCGGGGGGGCCCGAGATGAGCAGTTCTTC.